The clone carrying this T cell receptor beta chain was observed a single time. The antigen remains undetermined. The entry originates in a study of T cell responses to AZD1222 COVID-19 vaccine. Whole-study findings and limits: The repertoires were collected only after the peak T cell response. Most donors were white British and more were female, and clonal diversity was possibly underestimated.

TCRdb keeps only in-frame clones here, not all; method: immunoSEQ multiplex PCR. Among about 82,000 clones listed, about 87% were seen once. This TCR was sampled from an adult in good health. The sample here was peripheral blood, taken on day 0 of AZD1222 vaccination.

CDR3 coding DNA: TGTGCCAGCAGCTTATCAGGAGATACGCAGTATTTT. This encodes CASSLSGDTQYF. The genes are TRBV11-1 and TRBJ2-3; D gene ambiguous. V lost 2 bases and J lost 5, with 5 bases in between. This CDR3 is 12 amino acids long. Per germline, CDR1 SGHAT and CDR2 FQDESV (reference sequence).